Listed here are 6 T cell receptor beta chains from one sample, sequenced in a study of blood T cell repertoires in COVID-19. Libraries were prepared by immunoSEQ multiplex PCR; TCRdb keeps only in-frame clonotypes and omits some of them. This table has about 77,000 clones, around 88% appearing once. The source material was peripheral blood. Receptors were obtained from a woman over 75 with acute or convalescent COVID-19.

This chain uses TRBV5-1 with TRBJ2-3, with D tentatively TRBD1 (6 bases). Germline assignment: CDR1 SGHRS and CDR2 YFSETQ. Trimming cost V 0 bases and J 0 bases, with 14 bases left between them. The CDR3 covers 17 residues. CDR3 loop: CASSLDPQGWSTDTQYF. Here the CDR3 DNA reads TGCGCCAGCAGCTTGGATCCACAGGGATGGAGCACAGATACGCAGTATTTT.

The CDR3: CASSKIRQASTDTQYF. The CDR3 DNA sequence: TGTGCCAGCAGCAAAATAAGGCAGGCTAGCACAGATACGCAGTATTTT. The rearrangement links TRBV21-1 to TRBJ2-3; the D call of TRBD1 is as the table states it, not checked on the DNA. TRBV21-1 is recorded as a pseudogene. This CDR3 is built from 16 residues.

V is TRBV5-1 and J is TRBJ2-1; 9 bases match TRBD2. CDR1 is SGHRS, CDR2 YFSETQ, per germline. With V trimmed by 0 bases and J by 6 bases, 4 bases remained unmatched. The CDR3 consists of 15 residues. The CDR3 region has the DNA TGCGCCAGCAGCTTGGGAGCGGGGGGAATCAATGAGCAGTTCTTC. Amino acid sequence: CASSLGAGGINEQFF.

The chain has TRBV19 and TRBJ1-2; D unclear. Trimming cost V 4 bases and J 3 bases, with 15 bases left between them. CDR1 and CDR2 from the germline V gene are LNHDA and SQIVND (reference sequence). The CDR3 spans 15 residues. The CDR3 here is CASSSEVSDYYGYTF. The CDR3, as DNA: TGTGCCAGTAGTAGTGAGGTTTCCGACTACTATGGCTACACCTTC.

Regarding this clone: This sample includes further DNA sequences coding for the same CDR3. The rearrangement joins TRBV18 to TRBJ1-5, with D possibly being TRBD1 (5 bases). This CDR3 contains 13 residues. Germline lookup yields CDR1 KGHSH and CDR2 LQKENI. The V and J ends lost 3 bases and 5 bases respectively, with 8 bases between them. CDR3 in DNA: TGTGCCAGCTCACCGGGAGGGGATCAGCCCCAGCATTTT. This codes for CASSPGGDQPQHF.

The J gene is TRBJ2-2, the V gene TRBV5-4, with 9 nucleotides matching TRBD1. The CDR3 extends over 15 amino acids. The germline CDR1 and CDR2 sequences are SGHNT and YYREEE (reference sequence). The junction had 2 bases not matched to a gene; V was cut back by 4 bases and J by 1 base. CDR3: CASSKDRGNTGELFF. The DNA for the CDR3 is TGTGCCAGCAGCAAGGACAGGGGGAACACCGGGGAGCTGTTTTTT.